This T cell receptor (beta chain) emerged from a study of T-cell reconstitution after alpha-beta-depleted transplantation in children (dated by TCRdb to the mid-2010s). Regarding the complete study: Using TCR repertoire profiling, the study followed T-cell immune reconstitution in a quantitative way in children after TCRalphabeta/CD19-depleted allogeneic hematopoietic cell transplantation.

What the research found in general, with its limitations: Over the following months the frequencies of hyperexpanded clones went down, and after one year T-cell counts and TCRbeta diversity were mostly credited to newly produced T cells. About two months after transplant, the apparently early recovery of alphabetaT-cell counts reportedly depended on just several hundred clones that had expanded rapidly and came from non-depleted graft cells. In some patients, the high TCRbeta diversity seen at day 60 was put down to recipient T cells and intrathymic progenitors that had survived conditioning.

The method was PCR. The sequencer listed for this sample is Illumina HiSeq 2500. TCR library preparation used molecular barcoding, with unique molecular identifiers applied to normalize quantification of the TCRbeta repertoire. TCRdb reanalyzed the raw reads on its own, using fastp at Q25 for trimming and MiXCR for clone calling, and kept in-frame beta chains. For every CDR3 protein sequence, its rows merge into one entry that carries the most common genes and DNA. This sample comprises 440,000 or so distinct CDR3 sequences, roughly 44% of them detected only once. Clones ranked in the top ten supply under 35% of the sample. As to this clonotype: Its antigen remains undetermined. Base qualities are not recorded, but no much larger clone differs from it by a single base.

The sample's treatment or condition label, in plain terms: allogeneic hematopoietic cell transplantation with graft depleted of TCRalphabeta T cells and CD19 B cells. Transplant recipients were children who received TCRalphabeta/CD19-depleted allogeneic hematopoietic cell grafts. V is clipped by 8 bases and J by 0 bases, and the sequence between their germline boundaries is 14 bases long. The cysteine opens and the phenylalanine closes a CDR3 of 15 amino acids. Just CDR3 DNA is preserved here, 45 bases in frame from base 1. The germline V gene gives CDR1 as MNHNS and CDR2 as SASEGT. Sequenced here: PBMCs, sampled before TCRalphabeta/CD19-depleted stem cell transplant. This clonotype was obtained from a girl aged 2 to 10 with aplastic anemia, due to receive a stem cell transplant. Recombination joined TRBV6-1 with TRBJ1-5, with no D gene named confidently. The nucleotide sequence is TGTGCCAGCGGAATGGACTTCAATAGCAATCAGCCCCAGCATTTT. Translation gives CASGMDFNSNQPQHF.